This T cell receptor beta chain came from a study of response to subunit inactivated influenza vaccine. MiXCR, applied by TCRdb to the RT-PCR reads, yields one record per CDR3 protein. The table lists hundreds of thousands of distinct CDR3 sequences, around 20% of them singletons. Concerning this clonotype: Its antigen remains unidentified.

CDR1 and CDR2 from the germline V gene are SGHTA and FQGNSA. J lost 8 bases, V lost 3 bases, and 7 bases had no gene match. The length of the CDR3 is 14 residues. Broader study findings: After each seasonal influenza vaccination, few new T cells are recruited, the authors suggested.

The TCR was taken from a man over 45 who received an inactivated influenza vaccine. The sequences come from PBMCs from blood, collected around 5 days after vaccination. The genes are TRBV7-2 and TRBJ2-1, with 7 nucleotides matching TRBD2. CDR3 in amino acids: CASSLGTRGDEQFF. DNA of the CDR3: TGTGCCAGCAGCTTGGGGACTCGGGGGGATGAGCAGTTCTTC.